This TCR beta chain appears in the sequencing data of a study of cytomegalovirus exposure and HLA in healthy donors (dated by TCRdb to 2017 to 2019). With regard to the full study: A later analysis indicated that the 110 or so validation repertoires were generated on the platform also employed for the 700 or so repertoires of the first cohort. Besides the first cohort of approximately 710 subjects, a separate validation cohort made up of 120 or so different subjects was used. The aim of the study was to test whether cataloging public T cell receptors could identify signatures of past pathogen exposure. High-throughput TCR immunosequencing, statistical association of individual TCRs with disease status, and machine learning were combined to predict cytomegalovirus infection status. Study-wide conclusions, independent of this receptor: The validation cohort had no HLA typing available for a later analysis, so co-occurrence within that cohort was assessed over all 120 or so repertoires. A later analysis found that TCRs clustered in the first cohort also tended to co-occur in the approximately 120 validation repertoires, with 94% of cluster scores above 0. The authors suggested that the approach could potentially be generalized to other disease states and immunological phenotypes. The classifier was reported to diagnose cytomegalovirus status with high specificity and sensitivity in both the original and validation cohorts. Across donors, most TCR sequences were observed very rarely, whereas some public TCRs were present in many individuals. The study gave a list of over 150 TCR beta chains associated with cytomegalovirus. In vitro tests confirmed that a few of the cytomegalovirus-associated TCR beta chains recognize cytomegalovirus antigens.

The donors were included in the validation cohort of over a hundred subjects, a group kept apart from the roughly 670-subject first cohort. Library prep was done by the immunoSEQ multiplex PCR assay. As for how the authors treated the data: A statistical classification framework was built for diagnosing cytomegalovirus status from the catalog of TCR beta chain sequences. In TCRdb, the immuneACCESS table is reduced to in-frame sequences with V and J assigned. These tables do not hold every clone; where another copy was compared, an unresolved V gene accounts for under half, and the others remain unexplained. The V and J calls and the clone size are those of that table, but D and trimming were determined from the DNA. The sample records about 360,000 clones, around 86% of which are singletons. The top ten hold over 0.75% of the sample. In regard to this clone: It lacks a known antigen. Base qualities were left out, and no much larger clone turns up one base away.

The sequence came from a woman younger than 35 in good health and CMV-seronegative. The source material was PBMCs.

The nucleotides read TGTGCCAGCTCACCACCGGTGGTGGGGGGACTACTCCTCTACGAGCAGTACTTC. Its translation is CASSPPVVGGLLLYEQYF. The chain uses TRBV18 and TRBJ2-7; TRBD2 fits 7 bases in the junction. As encoded in the germline V gene, CDR1 is KGHSH while CDR2 is LQKENI. The CDR3, cysteine through phenylalanine, is 18 amino acids long. This entry keeps only the CDR3 DNA: 54 bases, framed from base 1. V and J are trimmed by 0 bases and 3 bases, and the gene matches miss 14 bases of the junction. Where the CDR3 stops, the reference TRBV18 and TRBJ2-7 genes take over; the full variable domain is NAGVMQNPRHLVRRRGQEARLRCSPMKGHSHVYWYRQLPEEGLKFMVYLQKENIIDESGMPKERFSAEFPKEGPSILRIQQVVRGDSAAYFCASSPPVVGGLLLYEQYFGPGTRLTVT.